Following are 11 T cell receptor beta chains from one sample sequenced in a study of OX40 agonist ivuxolimab in advanced cancers. Method: immunoSEQ multiplex PCR; TCRdb's copy keeps in-frame clones and lacks some. Of approximately 58,000 clones listed, around 93% are singletons. The sample here was CD4+ or CD8+ T cells sorted from blood, taken in a trial of the OX40 agonist ivuxolimab. These receptors were taken from an adult with an advanced solid tumor such as melanoma, head and neck, liver or kidney cancer.

J is TRBJ2-2 and V is TRBV4-1; D is undetermined. The germline gives CDR1 MGHRA, CDR2 YSYEKL. The CDR3 runs to 15 residues. Trimming stripped 0 bases from V and 2 bases from J, with 7 bases between. The CDR3 loop is CASSQEVRNTGELFF. The CDR3 nucleotides are TGCGCCAGCAGCCAAGAAGTCAGAAACACCGGGGAGCTGTTTTTT.

CDR3 residues: CASSPWTSGGLHQYF. The CDR3 DNA follows: TGTGCCAGCAGCCCATGGACTAGCGGGGGACTTCATCAGTACTTC. The V and J genes are TRBV5-6 and TRBJ2-4; 13 bases are a match to TRBD2. With 4 bases clipped from V and 12 bases from J, the junction kept 10 bases outside the gene matches. The length of the CDR3 is 15 residues. Germline lookup yields CDR1 SGHDT and CDR2 YYEEEE.

The chain combines TRBV7-9 with TRBJ1-2, with 10 bases aligning to TRBD1. CDR1 SEHNR and CDR2 FQNEAQ come from the germline V gene (reference sequence). The V and J ends lost 5 bases and 6 bases, in that order; junction bases with no gene match: 9. The CDR3 loop spans 15 amino acids. In nucleotides, the CDR3 is TGTGCCAGCAGCAACTATGGACAGGGGGGAAATGGCTACACCTTC. Translation gives CASSNYGQGGNGYTF.

The genes are TRBV11-2 and TRBJ2-6; D is unresolved. Germline CDR1 SGHAT, CDR2 FQNNGV. This CDR3 spans 12 amino acids. With 4 bases removed from V and 7 bases from J, the gap between germline ends came to 5 bases. The CDR3 protein is CASSSVANVLTF. For the CDR3, the DNA is TGTGCCAGCAGCTCTGTCGCCAACGTCCTGACTTTC.

This chain uses TRBV2 with TRBJ2-2; D might be TRBD1 (5 bases). This CDR3 is 14 amino acids long. V was cut by 6 bases and J by 1 base, with 9 bases left in between. The germline gives CDR1 SNHLY, CDR2 FYNNEI. The CDR3 DNA follows: TGTGCCAGCAGGTCAACAGGGAACACCGGGGAGCTGTTTTTT. Encoded protein: CASRSTGNTGELFF. Looking up the rest from reference TRBV2 and TRBJ2-2 gives the full variable domain: EPEVTQTPSHQVTQMGQEVILRCVPISNHLYFYWYRQILGQKVEFLVSFYNNEISEKSEIFDDQFSVERPDGSNFTLKIRSTKLEDSAMYFCASRSTGNTGELFFGEGSRLTVL.

The chain employs TRBV29-1 and TRBJ1-2; 7 positions match TRBD1. With V trimmed by 4 bases and J by 4 bases, 6 bases remained unmatched. This CDR3 region has 13 residues. CDR1 and CDR2 (germline): SQVTM, ANQGSEA. As DNA, the CDR3 is TGCAGCGTTGCCCGGACAGGCCTCTATGGCTACACCTTC. Amino acids: CSVARTGLYGYTF. The full variable domain, with the rest looked up from reference TRBV29-1 and TRBJ1-2, is SAVISQKPSRDICQRGTSLTIQCQVDSQVTMMFWYRQQPGQSLTLIATANQGSEATYESGFVIDKFPISRPNLTFSTLTVSNMSPEDSSIYLCSVARTGLYGYTFGSGTRLTVV.

This chain joins TRBV2 and TRBJ2-5; no clear D. The germline V gene has CDR1 SNHLY and CDR2 FYNNEI. The germline V and J ends were trimmed by 5 bases and 4 bases, with 17 bases remaining between them. The CDR3 extends over 15 amino acids. CDR3 sequence reads: CASSKTTLLGETQYF. Here the CDR3 DNA reads TGTGCCAGCAGTAAAACGACCCTTCTGGGAGAGACCCAGTACTTC.

This clone is a singleton in its sample. V is TRBV7-8 and J is TRBJ1-1, with TRBD1 as a possible D gene (5 bases). The germline CDR1 and CDR2 sequences are SGHVS and FQNEAQ. With 3 bases removed from V and 3 bases from J, the gap between germline ends came to 8 bases. The CDR3 spans 13 residues. CDR3 DNA: TGTGCCAGCAGCTTGATAGGGGACACTGAAGCTTTCTTT. Its translation: CASSLIGDTEAFF.

The gene calls are TRBV6-1 and TRBJ2-5; 9 bases map to TRBD2. Near its end, the DNA agrees better with TRBJ2-7, so the J call may be wrong. Germline V gene data show CDR1 as MNHNS and CDR2 as SASEGT. This CDR3 region has 14 residues. CDR3 amino acids: CASKGGTSSPEQYF. The CDR3 DNA sequence: TGTGCCAGCAAGGGTGGGACTAGCTCCCCCGAGCAGTACTTC.

The chain carries TRBV7-2 and TRBJ2-3; D call uncertain. Germline CDR1 and CDR2: SGHTA and FQGNSA. Trimming cost V 1 base and J 1 base, with 3 bases left between them. The CDR3 has 13 residues. This chain's CDR3 is CASSLDRTDTQYF. In nucleotides, the CDR3 is TGTGCCAGCAGCTTAGATCGCACAGATACGCAGTATTTT.

This chain connects TRBV7-2 to TRBJ1-1; TRBD1 matches at 8 bases. V shed 1 base and J 4 bases; nucleotides not matched to a gene: 5. The CDR3 has 15 residues. The germline V gene has CDR1 SGHTA and CDR2 FQGNSA. CDR3 nucleotides: TGTGCCAGCAGCTTAGTGGCAGGGGGCTTCACTGAAGCTTTCTTT. Amino acids: CASSLVAGGFTEAFF.